These 23 T cell receptor beta chains came from one sample sequenced in a study of cytomegalovirus exposure and HLA in healthy donors. The primer mix had 60 Vbeta and 13 Jbeta primers. Profiled with immunoSEQ multiplex PCR; TCRdb holds only in-frame clones, not every one. The sample has approximately 200,000 clones; around 79% are singletons. The sample was PBMCs. Source of these receptors: a girl between 10 and 17 years old in good health and CMV-seropositive.

V and J are TRBV5-8 and TRBJ1-5; D is possibly TRBD1 (6 bases). The CDR3 has 14 residues. Trimming removed 2 bases at V and 5 bases at J, with 11 bases between. CDR1 SGHTS and CDR2 YDEGEE come from the germline V gene. DNA of the CDR3: TGTGCCAGCAGCTTACTACAGGGTCATCAGCCCCAGCATTTT. It encodes CASSLLQGHQPQHF.

The chain couples TRBV19 to TRBJ1-1; TRBD1 is a possible D gene (6 bases). The germline V and J ends were trimmed by 8 bases and 9 bases, with 13 bases remaining between them. The CDR3 loop spans 11 amino acids. Germline CDR1 LNHDA, CDR2 SQIVND (reference sequence). This chain's CDR3 is CASHRDGKAFF. CDR3 DNA: TGTGCCAGTCACAGGGACGGGAAAGCTTTCTTT.

CDR3 bases: TGCGCCAGCAGCCAAGATGGCCGCGGGGGCTTCTCTGGAAACACCATATATTTT. Translating it yields CASSQDGRGGFSGNTIYF. The chain joins TRBV4-1 to TRBJ1-3; D perhaps matches TRBD1 (6 bases). The CDR3 is made up of 18 amino acids. Trimming left V 0 bases short and J 0 bases short, with 15 bases between. CDR1 and CDR2 from the germline V gene are MGHRA and YSYEKL.

The chain joins TRBV29-1 to TRBJ2-7, with TRBD1 matching 9 bases. Germline trimming cut 4 bases from V and 0 bases from J; bases unmatched to any gene: 10. The CDR3 extends over 16 amino acids. Germline V lookup: CDR1 SQVTM, CDR2 ANQGSEA. As DNA, the CDR3 is TGCAGCGTTGCCGCGGCCCACAGGGGGCCCTCCTACGAGCAGTACTTC. It codes for CSVAAAHRGPSYEQYF.

This clone was observed a few times. The CDR3 coding sequence is TGTGCCAGCAGCTTAGTTGAGGTGCTTGGTGGTGAAGCTTTCTTT. Residues: CASSLVEVLGGEAFF. The rearrangement uses TRBV11-2 and TRBJ1-1; D not resolved. The CDR3 length is 15 residues. CDR1 SGHAT and CDR2 FQNNGV come from the germline V gene. V lost 1 base to trimming and J lost 7 bases, with 16 bases between them.

This chain uses TRBV13 with TRBJ1-4; D is undetermined. Trimming removed 0 bases from V and 0 bases from J, with 8 bases in between. The V gene's germline CDR1 is PRHDT and CDR2 FYEKMQ (reference sequence). This CDR3 comprises 16 residues. The CDR3 DNA reads as TGTGCCAGCAGCTTAGGCCTGGCAGCAACTAATGAAAAACTGTTTTTT. Protein sequence: CASSLGLAATNEKLFF.

The chain combines TRBV6-5 with TRBJ2-1, with D perhaps TRBD1 (6 bases). The CDR3 is 13 amino acids. The V and J ends lost 6 bases and 5 bases respectively, with 11 bases between them. CDR1 is MNHEY, CDR2 SVGAGI, per germline. The CDR3 reads CASRRQVHNEQFF. The CDR3 bases are TGTGCCAGCAGGCGACAGGTACACAATGAGCAGTTCTTC.

With regard to this clone: Other DNA sequences in the sample encode the same CDR3. CDR3 nucleotide sequence: TGTGCCAGCAGCTTAGTCCGGGACACTGAAGCTTTCTTT. Protein sequence: CASSLVRDTEAFF. The V and J genes are TRBV7-2 and TRBJ1-1; D uncertain. The germline CDR1 and CDR2 sequences are SGHTA and FQGNSA. The CDR3 runs 13 residues. Trimming left V 1 base short and J 3 bases short, with 6 bases between.

The rearrangement links TRBV9 to TRBJ2-3, with TRBD1 matching over 7 bases. Looked up from germline, CDR1 is SGDLS and CDR2 is YYNGEE. V shed 3 bases and J 3 bases; nucleotides not matched to a gene: 7. The CDR3 covers 15 residues. CDR3 amino acids: CASSARQGTTDTQYF. As DNA, the CDR3 is TGTGCCAGCAGCGCCCGACAGGGAACGACAGATACGCAGTATTTT.

The CDR3 DNA reads TGTGCCAGCAGCCTGTGGACAGGGGCTAATCAGCCCCAGCATTTT. Translating gives CASSLWTGANQPQHF. The V call is TRBV7-2, the J call TRBJ1-5; 9 bases align to TRBD1. J gave up 4 bases and V 5 bases, and 6 bases lay outside the gene matches. The germline gives CDR1 SGHTA, CDR2 FQGNSA. The CDR3 is 15 residues long.

The chain couples TRBV27 to TRBJ1-1, with D unclear. Germline CDR1 reads MNHEY; CDR2 reads SMNVEV (reference sequence). This CDR3 comprises 12 residues. V lost 6 bases to trimming and J lost 5 bases, with 10 bases between them. CDR3 in DNA: TGTGCCAGCAGGGCGGGGAGAACTGAAGCTTTCTTT. Its translation is CASRAGRTEAFF.

The chain employs TRBV5-5 and TRBJ1-5; D remains unclear. CDR3 length: 13 amino acids. In germline, CDR1 is SGHKS, CDR2 YYEKEE (reference sequence). V shed 2 bases and J shed 5 bases, with 8 bases lying between them. CDR3 amino acids: CASSFRDYQPQHF. CDR3 DNA sequence: TGTGCCAGCAGCTTTCGGGATTATCAGCCCCAGCATTTT.

This rearrangement joins TRBV7-2 to TRBJ1-3; tentative D call: TRBD1 (5 bases). Germline V CDR1 and CDR2: SGHTA, FQGNSA. The CDR3 is made up of 15 amino acids. The germline V and J ends were trimmed by 4 bases and 2 bases, with 12 bases remaining between them. CDR3 nucleotide sequence: TGTGCCAGCAGCTGGTCAGGGTCTCCTGGAAACACCATATATTTT. This codes for CASSWSGSPGNTIYF.

The chain is built from TRBV5-1 and TRBJ2-7; the match to TRBD1 covers 10 bases. Germline CDR1 SGHRS, CDR2 YFSETQ. V was clipped by 2 bases and J by 4 bases; unmatched bases: 6. The CDR3 consists of 15 residues. The DNA for the CDR3 is TGCGCCAGCAGCTTATGGGACAGGGGACCTTACGAGCAGTACTTC. It is translated as CASSLWDRGPYEQYF.

The chain recombines TRBV18 with TRBJ2-5; 7 bases match TRBD1. Germline CDR1 reads KGHSH; CDR2 reads LQKENI. The CDR3 consists of 16 residues. The trim removed 0 bases at V and 2 bases at J, leaving 6 bases unmatched. This chain's CDR3 is CASSPPASQGQETQYF. The DNA for the CDR3 is TGTGCCAGCTCACCACCTGCTTCACAGGGGCAAGAGACCCAGTACTTC.

This clone was recorded once. The chain carries TRBV2 and TRBJ1-2; no clear D. The V and J ends lost 6 bases and 4 bases respectively, with 15 bases between them. CDR3 length: 14 residues. Germline V lookup: CDR1 SNHLY, CDR2 FYNNEI. Here the CDR3 reads CASRAGATSYGYTF. The CDR3 DNA reads TGTGCCAGCAGAGCGGGAGCCACCTCCTATGGCTACACCTTC. Variable domain in full (rest from reference TRBV2 and TRBJ1-2): EPEVTQTPSHQVTQMGQEVILRCVPISNHLYFYWYRQILGQKVEFLVSFYNNEISEKSEIFDDQFSVERPDGSNFTLKIRSTKLEDSAMYFCASRAGATSYGYTFGSGTRLTVV.

The rearrangement joins TRBV5-1 to TRBJ2-1; 10 bases fit TRBD1. Germline lookup yields CDR1 SGHRS and CDR2 YFSETQ. V dropped 4 bases and J dropped 6; count of bases not matched to a gene: 7. The CDR3 runs 15 residues. CDR3 bases: TGCGCCAGCAGCCCCCGGGACAGGGGTGTCAATGAGCAGTTCTTC. Residues: CASSPRDRGVNEQFF. The full variable domain, its missing parts supplied by reference TRBV5-1 and TRBJ2-1, is KAGVTQTPRYLIKTRGQQVTLSCSPISGHRSVSWYQQTPGQGLQFLFEYFSETQRNKGNFPGRFSGRQFSNSRSEMNVSTLELGDSALYLCASSPRDRGVNEQFFGPGTRLTVL.

The chain carries TRBV6-1 and TRBJ1-2, with D perhaps matching TRBD1 (5 bases). CDR3 length: 13 residues. From germline, CDR1 is MNHNS and CDR2 SASEGT. The V end was cut by 6 bases, the J end by 3 bases, with 11 bases between. CDR3 sequence reads: CASRGRDYYGYTF. In DNA, the CDR3 is TGTGCCAGCAGAGGCAGGGATTACTATGGCTACACCTTC.

The chain links TRBV5-1 to TRBJ2-7; 7 positions match TRBD1. Germline V gene sequence: CDR1 SGHRS, CDR2 YFSETQ. The V and J ends lost 4 bases and 4 bases, in that order; junction bases with no gene match: 5. The CDR3 extends over 13 amino acids. This CDR3 reads CASSATGEYEQYF. CDR3 sequence (DNA): TGCGCCAGCAGCGCCACAGGGGAGTACGAGCAGTACTTC.

The chain uses TRBV6-6 and TRBJ2-7; D is uncertain. Trimming shortened V by 5 bases and J by 4 bases, and 6 bases separated the two germline ends. Germline lookup yields CDR1 MNHNY and CDR2 SVGAGI (reference sequence). CDR3 size: 11 residues. The CDR3 DNA reads as TGTGCCAGCAGTCACCTATACGAGCAGTACTTC. Amino acids: CASSHLYEQYF.

This chain links TRBV6-1 with TRBJ2-1, with 8 bases lining up with TRBD2. V shed 7 bases and J 0 bases; nucleotides not matched to a gene: 8. Germline V lookup: CDR1 MNHNS, CDR2 SASEGT. CDR3 length: 16 residues. Here the CDR3 DNA reads TGTGCCAGCAATGAGCTCGGGGGGGCCTCCTACAATGAGCAGTTCTTC. It codes for CASNELGGASYNEQFF.

The V and J genes are TRBV5-1 and TRBJ2-3, with 10 bases matching TRBD1. The V gene end was trimmed by 0 bases and the J gene end by 2 bases; junction bases not matched to a gene: 12. Looked up from germline, CDR1 is SGHRS and CDR2 is YFSETQ. This CDR3 comprises 19 residues. CDR3 in DNA: TGCGCCAGCAGCTTGGGGGGCCTCGGGACAGGGGATTTCACAGATACGCAGTATTTT. Its protein product is CASSLGGLGTGDFTDTQYF.

The V and J genes are TRBV30 and TRBJ1-1; TRBD1 might be the D (5 bases). Germline values: CDR1 GTSNPN, CDR2 SVGIG (reference sequence). The CDR3 extends over 12 amino acids. The ends were cut back, 2 bases at V and 5 bases at J, with 9 bases in the middle. The CDR3 region is CAWSTGRTEAFF. CDR3 DNA sequence: TGTGCCTGGAGTACAGGAAGGACTGAAGCTTTCTTT.